A selection of T cell receptor beta chains follows, all from one sample in a study of blood T cell repertoires in COVID-19. Libraries were prepared by immunoSEQ multiplex PCR; TCRdb keeps only in-frame clonotypes and omits some of them. The sample lists about 270,000 clones, about four fifths occurring once. Material for sequencing was peripheral blood. These receptors all come from a human donor with COVID-19, enrolled during active disease. The donor label of this sample is uncertain. Both conserved end residues are part of each CDR3. Fields, in order: J gene, V gene, CDR3 protein.

TRBJ2-7 | TRBV11-2 | CASSPRLGYYEQYF
TRBJ2-5 | TRBV11-2 | CASTGGPGQETQYF
TRBJ2-2 | TRBV7-6 | CASSLNPPPGELFF
TRBJ2-1 | TRBV29-1 | CSAVVAGINEQFF
TRBJ2-1 | TRBV11-3 | CASSLERTSGSSYNEQFF
TRBJ1-4 | TRBV11-2 | CASSSRAGGEKLFF
TRBJ1-2 | TRBV7-8 | CASSLVRTGGDGYTF
TRBJ1-5 | TRBV27 | CASSLYYQGNQPQHF
TRBJ2-3 | TRBV5-1 | CASSLDGQGYTQYF
TRBJ1-1 | TRBV5-5 | CASSSLRGNTEAFF
TRBJ1-6 | TRBV6-1 | CASSEFSGLNSPLHF
TRBJ2-5 | TRBV28 | CASRRTSGGQETQYF
TRBJ2-7 | TRBV19 | CASSMVGGVSSEQYF
TRBJ1-2 | TRBV2 | CASSEAAGGGYGYTF
TRBJ2-7 | TRBV21-1 | CASSSRGEQYF
TRBJ1-1 | TRBV6-2/TRBV6-3 | CASSYSRGTEAFF
TRBJ2-6 | TRBV5-1 | CASGPTGGSSGANVLTF
TRBJ2-7 | TRBV19 | CASSPSGLAGAHEQYF
TRBJ2-7 | TRBV2 | CASSELRGSFEQYF
TRBJ1-5 | TRBV2 | CASSLLESRRPQHF
TRBJ2-1 | TRBV16 | CASSSNPAGNEQFF
TRBJ2-1 | TRBV4-2 | CASSQDQGGDKNEQFF
TRBJ1-4 | TRBV5-5 | CASSLGGQPPSLFF
TRBJ2-1 | TRBV30 | CAWTTGTGAWDEQFF
TRBJ2-5 | TRBV6-6 | CASSQPGQETQYF
TRBJ2-1 | TRBV18 | CASSPERESGHEQFF
TRBJ2-5 | TRBV9 | CASSVAGAVETQYF
TRBJ1-6 | TRBV2 | CASSEALRGTSNSPLHF
TRBJ2-6 | TRBV19 | CATRDSSGANVLTF
TRBJ2-1 | TRBV3-1/TRBV3-2 | CASSQGPQGIYNEQFF
TRBJ2-7 | TRBV10-3 | CAISDPPGRVYEQYF
TRBJ1-3 | TRBV9 | CASSLLDRSSGNTIYF
TRBJ1-5 | TRBV5-5 | CASRPGQGAGETQHF
TRBJ2-3 | TRBV7-7 | CASSRTGGLSTDTQYF
TRBJ1-6 | TRBV11-2 | CASTPTGYNSPLHF
TRBJ2-7 | TRBV5-4 | CASSLVGADEQYF
TRBJ1-4 | TRBV6-5 | CASSSTGTENEKLFF
TRBJ1-6 | TRBV7-2 | CASSSQGGGNSPLHF
TRBJ1-5 | TRBV5-6 | CASSLGQGISQQPQHF
TRBJ2-1 | TRBV15 | CATSRGASGASSYNEQFF
TRBJ2-7 | TRBV29-1 | CSVDKGANEQYF